Listed here are 19 T cell receptor beta chains from one sample, sequenced in a study of radiotherapy plus CTLA-4 blockade in lung cancer. Measured with immunoSEQ multiplex PCR; TCRdb has only the in-frame clones, and not every one. The sample shows more than 25,000 clones, more than 60% of them seen only once. Specimen: peripheral blood, collected from a patient treated with radiotherapy plus ipilimumab. The receptors shown here come from a human donor with non-small cell lung cancer who had stable disease on radiotherapy plus ipilimumab.

The chain links TRBV7-8 to TRBJ1-4; D might be TRBD1 (6 bases). This CDR3 comprises 15 residues. Per the germline V gene, CDR1 is SGHVS and CDR2 is FQNEAQ. V gave up 1 base and J gave up 8 bases, with 14 bases separating them. This CDR3 reads CASSLVVGRGEKLFF. CDR3 nucleotides: TGTGCCAGCAGCTTAGTTGTGGGCAGGGGAGAAAAACTGTTTTTT.

The table lists this clone with a few counts. The V and J genes are TRBV7-9 and TRBJ1-6; D is unresolved. Germline values: CDR1 SEHNR, CDR2 FQNEAQ (reference sequence). This CDR3 is built from 18 residues. With 4 bases removed from V and 1 base from J, the gap between germline ends came to 17 bases. Here the CDR3 DNA reads TGTGCCAGCAGCTCGCTCCAACAGTTTCCATCCTATAATTCACCCCTCCACTTT. Translating it yields CASSSLQQFPSYNSPLHF.

The chain employs TRBV6-4 and TRBJ2-2; TRBD2 might be the D (6 bases). CDR1 and CDR2 from the germline V gene are MRHNA and SNTAGT. V was trimmed by 6 bases and J by 1 base, leaving 12 bases between them. This CDR3 is built from 15 residues. The CDR3 sequence is CASRAQGGNTGELFF. The CDR3 DNA sequence: TGTGCCAGCAGGGCCCAGGGAGGGAACACCGGGGAGCTGTTTTTT.

This clone was observed once. The chain recombines TRBV7-9 with TRBJ2-1; D is uncertain. The CDR3 is 12 amino acids. With 4 bases removed from V and 8 bases from J, the gap between germline ends came to 9 bases. The germline V gene has CDR1 SEHNR and CDR2 FQNEAQ (reference sequence). The CDR3 coding sequence is TGTGCCAGCAGCTCCTCGGGCCATGAGCAGTTCTTC. This codes for CASSSSGHEQFF.

This clone was counted only a few times. The chain carries TRBV9 and TRBJ1-2; D perhaps matches TRBD1 (5 bases). V dropped 8 bases and J dropped 3 bases, with 14 bases sitting between them. CDR3 size: 13 residues. Germline CDR1 reads SGDLS; CDR2 reads YYNGEE. DNA for the CDR3: TGTGCCAGTACACCACAGGATTACTATGGCTACACCTTC. Protein: CASTPQDYYGYTF.

In nucleotides, the CDR3 is TGTGCCAGCTCACCACGGAGATCGAGCTCTGGAAACACCATATATTTT. Protein product: CASSPRRSSSGNTIYF. V usage is TRBV18 and J usage is TRBJ1-3; D is ambiguous. There are 16 residues in the CDR3. V gave up 1 base and J gave up 0 bases, with 10 bases separating them. Germline assignment: CDR1 KGHSH and CDR2 LQKENI.

The chain uses TRBV6-5 and TRBJ2-7; weak D call: TRBD1 (6 bases). V lost 6 bases and J 3 bases, leaving 12 bases between the germline ends. This CDR3 comprises 13 residues. Germline CDR1 MNHEY, CDR2 SVGAGI. CDR3 sequence: CASRDGQNYEQYF. As DNA, the CDR3 is TGTGCCAGCAGGGACGGACAGAACTACGAGCAGTACTTC.

This clone has a handful of counts. The V gene is TRBV2, the J gene TRBJ1-2; no clear D gene. Trimming pared 7 bases from V and 4 bases from J, leaving 16 bases between. This CDR3 has 14 amino acids. Per the germline V gene, CDR1 is SNHLY and CDR2 is FYNNEI. The CDR3: CASTLQHGVYGYTF. The CDR3 nucleotides are TGTGCCAGCACCCTACAACACGGTGTCTATGGCTACACCTTC.

This clone was counted only a few times. This chain connects TRBV7-8 to TRBJ2-5, with TRBD1 matching over 10 bases. Germline V lookup: CDR1 SGHVS, CDR2 FQNEAQ. The CDR3 runs 14 residues. V shed 4 bases, J shed 6 bases, and the junction held 5 bases outside the gene matches. This CDR3 reads CASSSDRGEKTQYF. The CDR3 DNA is TGTGCCAGCAGCTCGGACAGGGGGGAGAAGACCCAGTACTTC.

The rearrangement links TRBV19 to TRBJ1-1; unclear D gene. V was cut by 3 bases and J by 5 bases, with 16 bases left in between. Germline V lookup: CDR1 LNHDA, CDR2 SQIVND (reference sequence). The CDR3 consists of 15 residues. In DNA form, the CDR3 reads TGTGCCAGTAGTATTACAGCTCTGGTCGGGACTGAAGCTTTCTTT. Protein product: CASSITALVGTEAFF.

The chain couples TRBV2 to TRBJ1-6; TRBD1 matches 9 bases. Germline V gene sequence: CDR1 SNHLY, CDR2 FYNNEI. The CDR3 is 16 residues long. J was trimmed by 10 bases and V by 7 bases; bases with no gene match: 14. CDR3: CASKAGTGLGGSPLHF. DNA for the CDR3: TGTGCCAGCAAGGCCGGGACAGGGCTAGGAGGGTCACCCCTCCACTTT.

The chain combines TRBV19 with TRBJ2-7; possibly TRBD1 for D (6 bases). TRBJ2-5 explains the end of the DNA better; the J call may be wrong. In germline, CDR1 is LNHDA, CDR2 SQIVND (reference sequence). The CDR3 runs 13 residues. CDR3 nucleotide sequence: TGTGCCAGTAAAGTGGGGGCAAGCGAGACCCAGTACTTC. Its translation is CASKVGASETQYF.

The CDR3 nucleotides read TGTGCCAGCAGCTTGGTACATACGCAGTATTTT. Protein sequence: CASSLVHTQYF. The chain joins TRBV5-6 to TRBJ2-3; D ambiguous. Germline assignment: CDR1 SGHDT and CDR2 YYEEEE. Deletions cut 0 bases from V and 7 bases from J, with 3 bases between. The length of the CDR3 is 11 residues.

The chain uses TRBV5-6 and TRBJ1-1; D not resolved. V was trimmed by 3 bases and J by 2 bases, leaving 8 bases between them. The CDR3 has 13 amino acids. CDR1 SGHDT and CDR2 YYEEEE come from the germline V gene. CDR3 in amino acids: CASSSHVNTEAFF. The CDR3 DNA reads TGTGCCAGCAGCTCACACGTTAACACTGAAGCTTTCTTT.

The chain links TRBV15 to TRBJ1-3, with 7 bases that match TRBD1. Germline values: CDR1 LNHNV, CDR2 YYDKDF (reference sequence). The CDR3 runs 14 residues. V shed 0 bases, J shed 11 bases, and the junction held 7 bases outside the gene matches. CDR3 in amino acids: CATSRDLRGTPIYF. The CDR3 region has the DNA TGTGCCACCAGCAGAGATCTCAGGGGGACCCCCATATATTTT.

The V and J genes are TRBV6-5 and TRBJ1-6; 10 bases fit TRBD1. The trim removed 7 bases at V and 6 bases at J, leaving 6 bases unmatched. The length of the CDR3 is 15 residues. The germline CDR1 and CDR2 sequences are MNHEY and SVGAGI. CDR3 nucleotide sequence: TGTGCCAGCAATCGACAGGGGGCGCGTAATTCACCCCTCCACTTT. Amino acids: CASNRQGARNSPLHF.

The rearrangement uses TRBV15 and TRBJ2-5; D is possibly TRBD1 (5 bases). Between the trimmed V and J ends, which lost 2 bases and 5 bases, there was a span of 21 bases. The length of the CDR3 is 17 residues. Looked up from germline, CDR1 is LNHNV and CDR2 is YYDKDF (reference sequence). CDR3 bases: TGTGCCACCAGCAGACCCCCCTCGGAGACAGTGGGGGAGACCCAGTACTTC. It specifies CATSRPPSETVGETQYF.

This rearrangement joins TRBV10-2 to TRBJ2-5; D gene uncertain. Deletions cut 2 bases from V and 0 bases from J, with 13 bases between. The CDR3 spans 16 residues. The germline V gene encodes CDR1 WSHSY and CDR2 SAAADI. The CDR3 sequence is CASSEVTPRYQETQYF. CDR3 bases: TGCGCCAGCAGTGAGGTTACCCCCAGGTACCAAGAGACCCAGTACTTC.

This chain joins TRBV6-6 and TRBJ2-7; tentatively, D is TRBD2 (6 bases). Trimming pared 6 bases from V and 4 bases from J, leaving 13 bases between. Germline V CDR1 and CDR2: MNHNY, SVGAGI (reference sequence). The CDR3 extends over 13 amino acids. The CDR3 loop is CASRGGGGYEQYV. The CDR3 DNA reads TGTGCCAGCAGGGGAGGAGGAGGTTACGAGCAGTACGTC.